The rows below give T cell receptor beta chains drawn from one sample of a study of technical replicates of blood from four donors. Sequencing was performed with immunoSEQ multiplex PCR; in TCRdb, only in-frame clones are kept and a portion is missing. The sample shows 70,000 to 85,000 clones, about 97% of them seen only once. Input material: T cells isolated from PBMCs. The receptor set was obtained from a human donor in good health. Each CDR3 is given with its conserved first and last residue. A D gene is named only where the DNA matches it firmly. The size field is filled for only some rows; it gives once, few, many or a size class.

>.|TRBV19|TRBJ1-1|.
TGTGCCAGTAGGCAACAGGGCCCCCTGAGGACTGAAGCTTTCTTT
CASRQQGPLRTEAFF
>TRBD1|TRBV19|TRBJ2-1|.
TGTGCCAGTAGTATAGCCAGGGGGTCCTACAATGAGCAGTTCTTC
CASSIARGSYNEQFF
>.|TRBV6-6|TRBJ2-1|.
TGTGCCAGCAGCCCAGGGTCTGGCAATGAGCAGTTCTTC
CASSPGSGNEQFF
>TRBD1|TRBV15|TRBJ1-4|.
TGTGCCACCACCCGAGGGACAGGAGAAAAACTGTTTTTT
CATTRGTGEKLFF
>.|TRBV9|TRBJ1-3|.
TGTGCCAGCAGCCCAGGGGTCAAGTCGGGAAACACCATATATTTT
CASSPGVKSGNTIYF
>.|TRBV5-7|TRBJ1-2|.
TGTGCCAGCAGCTTAAAGGACAAGGAGTATGGCTACACCTTC
CASSLKDKEYGYTF
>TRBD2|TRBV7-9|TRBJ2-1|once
TGTGCCAGCAGCTTAGGGTTCGGGGAGGGAGATGAGCAGTTCTTC
CASSLGFGEGDEQFF
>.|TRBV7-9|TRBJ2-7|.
TGTGCCAGCAGCGGGACATTTAGCTCCTACGAGCAGTACTTC
CASSGTFSSYEQYF
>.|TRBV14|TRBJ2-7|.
TGTGCCAGCAGCCAAGGGGTAAAGGGGGAACACGAGCAGTACTTC
CASSQGVKGEHEQYF
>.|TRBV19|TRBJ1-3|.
TGTGCCAGTAGTACTGCTTACCCTTCAAACAGTCCCTCTGGAAACACCATATATTTT
CASSTAYPSNSPSGNTIYF
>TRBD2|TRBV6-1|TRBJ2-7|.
TGTGCCAGCACGGGAGCGGGAGCGGTATACGAGCAGTACTTC
CASTGAGAVYEQYF
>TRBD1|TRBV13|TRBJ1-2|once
TGTGCCAGCAGCTTAGGTCAGGGGGGTAGTTCCGGTCCGTATGGCTACACCTTC
CASSLGQGGSSGPYGYTF